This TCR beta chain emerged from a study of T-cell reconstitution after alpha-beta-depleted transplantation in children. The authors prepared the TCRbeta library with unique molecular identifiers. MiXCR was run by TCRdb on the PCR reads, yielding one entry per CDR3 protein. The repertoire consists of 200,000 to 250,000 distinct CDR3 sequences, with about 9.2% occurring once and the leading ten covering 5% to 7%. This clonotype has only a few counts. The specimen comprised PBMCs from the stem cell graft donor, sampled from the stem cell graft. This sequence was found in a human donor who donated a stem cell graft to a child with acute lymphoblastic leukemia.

The CDR3 nucleotides are TGCAGTGCTCGCCGGGACAAAAGTTACGAGCAGTACTTC. Protein product: CSARRDKSYEQYF. This sequence joins TRBV20-1 and TRBJ2-7; D is perhaps TRBD1 (6 bases). The V and J ends lost 5 bases and 4 bases respectively, with 15 bases between them. The CDR3 sequence is 13 residues long. Germline loops: CDR1 DFQATT, CDR2 SNEGSKA (reference sequence).